These T cell receptor beta chains were read from a single sample in a study of identical twins. TCRdb reprocessed the 5' RACE reads via MiXCR and lists one record per CDR3 protein. The sample consists of roughly 230,000 distinct CDR3 sequences, about 8% of them appearing once. This sample also appeared in a second study, on yellow fever vaccine responses in identical twins.

Sequencing was carried out using CD8+ T cells sorted from blood. The receptor source for this set is a woman aged 18-35 years in good health. CDR3s include the opening cysteine and the closing phenylalanine or tryptophan. The order of the fields is V gene, D gene, clone size, J gene, CDR3 protein, CDR3 DNA. The D gene is left open where the match is weak. Some rows mark clone size as missing; the rest say once, few, many or name a class of expanded clone.

TRBV20-1	.	few	TRBJ2-1	CSARDYVGERTYNEQFF	TGCAGTGCTAGAGATTATGTGGGGGAGAGAACCTACAATGAGCAGTTCTTC
TRBV20-1	.	many	TRBJ2-3	CSARGTTGDSDTQYF	TGCAGTGCTAGAGGGACAACGGGAGATAGTGATACGCAGTATTTT
TRBV15	.	many	TRBJ1-3	CATSRDLNMGAGNTIYF	TGTGCCACCAGCAGAGATTTGAACATGGGGGCGGGAAACACCATATATTTT
TRBV12-3/TRBV12-4	TRBD2	.	TRBJ2-1	CASSTRTSGRDEQFF	TGTGCCAGCAGTACTCGGACTAGCGGGAGGGATGAGCAGTTCTTC
TRBV29-1	.	.	TRBJ1-2	CSVDLPRGYTF	TGCAGCGTTGATCTTCCACGGGGCTACACCTTC
TRBV20-1	TRBD2	.	TRBJ2-7	CSARLAVDYEQYF	TGCAGTGCTAGACTAGCGGTAGACTACGAGCAGTACTTC
TRBV5-5	.	few	TRBJ2-7	CASSPQTVSYEQYF	TGTGCCAGCAGCCCTCAGACAGTCTCCTACGAGCAGTACTTC
TRBV5-1	.	few	TRBJ1-1	CASSLAWGNTEAFF	TGCGCCAGCAGCTTGGCCTGGGGGAACACTGAAGCTTTCTTT
TRBV12-3/TRBV12-4	.	many	TRBJ2-1	CASSYPLGAGEQFF	TGTGCCAGCAGTTACCCCTTGGGGGCGGGTGAGCAGTTCTTC
TRBV7-3	TRBD2	few	TRBJ2-1	CASREAGDNEQFF	TGTGCCAGCAGGGAAGCGGGGGACAATGAGCAGTTCTTC
TRBV28	TRBD1	.	TRBJ1-1	CASRASTGGGTEAFF	TGTGCCAGCAGGGCCTCGACAGGGGGGGGCACTGAAGCTTTCTTT
TRBV7-3	.	few	TRBJ2-7	CASSSLTAYEQYF	TGTGCCAGCAGCTCACTCACAGCCTACGAGCAGTACTTC
TRBV20-1	TRBD1	.	TRBJ2-3	CSARRGAGTPQGDTQYF	TGCAGTGCTAGAAGAGGGGCCGGGACACCACAGGGGGATACGCAGTATTTT
TRBV7-9	.	.	TRBJ2-7	CASSLVEKEQYF	TGTGCCAGCAGCTTAGTAGAGAAGGAGCAGTACTTC
TRBV12-3/TRBV12-4	.	many	TRBJ2-7	CASRMTGDSYEQYF	TGTGCCAGCAGGATGACAGGCGACTCCTACGAGCAGTACTTC
TRBV28	.	many	TRBJ2-1	CASKRIGSQYYNEQFF	TGTGCCAGCAAGCGTATCGGCAGCCAATACTACAATGAGCAGTTCTTC
TRBV11-2	.	.	TRBJ2-1	CASSLYYEGDEQFF	TGTGCCAGCAGCTTATACTACGAGGGGGATGAGCAGTTCTTC
TRBV13	TRBD2	many	TRBJ2-1	CASSSNLLAENEQFF	TGTGCCAGCAGCTCCAACCTACTAGCGGAAAATGAGCAGTTCTTC
TRBV4-3	.	many	TRBJ2-7	CASSQDLGGGQYF	TGCGCCAGCAGCCAAGATCTGGGGGGCGGGCAGTACTTC
TRBV6-4	TRBD2	.	TRBJ2-1	CASRTLDSGGAYEQFF	TGTGCCAGCAGGACCCTCGATAGCGGGGGGGCCTATGAGCAGTTCTTC
TRBV25-1	.	few	TRBJ1-1	CASSGREAFF	TGTGCCAGCAGTGGCCGGGAGGCTTTCTTT
TRBV6-4	TRBD2	.	TRBJ2-3	CASSALAGTSGGPDTQYF	TGTGCCAGCAGTGCTTTAGCCGGGACTAGCGGGGGCCCAGATACGCAGTATTTT
TRBV7-8	.	few	TRBJ1-1	CASSLVGATDTEAFF	TGTGCCAGCAGCTTAGTGGGGGCTACAGACACTGAAGCTTTCTTT
TRBV19	TRBD2	.	TRBJ2-1	CASTTSGYNEQFF	TGTGCCAGTACTACTAGCGGCTACAATGAGCAGTTCTTC
TRBV12-3/TRBV12-4	.	many	TRBJ2-3	CASSFQFTDTQYF	TGTGCCAGCAGTTTCCAGTTCACAGATACGCAGTATTTT
TRBV3-1	.	.	TRBJ1-2	CASSRALEANYGYTF	TGTGCCAGCAGCCGTGCTTTGGAAGCTAACTATGGCTACACCTTC
TRBV5-1	TRBD1	few	TRBJ2-7	CASSRDRGLEQYF	TGCGCCAGCAGCCGGGACAGGGGGCTCGAGCAGTACTTC
TRBV4-1	TRBD1	few	TRBJ2-1	CASSQETGTSYNEQFF	TGCGCCAGCAGCCAAGAGACAGGGACCTCCTACAATGAGCAGTTCTTC
TRBV4-3	.	few	TRBJ2-5	CASSQGRKETQYF	TGCGCCAGCAGCCAAGGGCGGAAAGAGACCCAGTACTTC
TRBV29-1	.	many	TRBJ2-7	CSVGSAQGNIKRPYEQYF	TGCAGCGTTGGCAGTGCGCAGGGGAATATCAAGAGACCCTACGAGCAGTACTTC
TRBV11-2	TRBD1	.	TRBJ2-7	CASSPGTGWEQYF	TGTGCCAGCAGCCCCGGGACAGGGTGGGAGCAGTACTTC
TRBV7-2	.	.	TRBJ2-7	CASTVFGGPDYEQYF	TGTGCCAGCACCGTTTTCGGGGGTCCGGACTACGAGCAGTACTTC
TRBV12-3/TRBV12-4	.	many	TRBJ2-5	CASAPENQETQYF	TGTGCCAGCGCCCCGGAGAACCAAGAGACCCAGTACTTC
TRBV20-1	TRBD2	few	TRBJ2-1	CSARELAAISYNEQFF	TGCAGTGCTAGGGAACTAGCGGCGATTTCCTACAATGAGCAGTTCTTC
TRBV5-1	.	many	TRBJ1-1	CASSLERGNTEAFF	TGCGCCAGCAGCTTGGAAAGGGGAAACACTGAAGCTTTCTTT
TRBV5-1	.	few	TRBJ2-3	CASSFFADTQYF	TGCGCCAGCAGCTTCTTTGCAGATACGCAGTATTTT
TRBV20-1	TRBD2	.	TRBJ2-7	CSANLAGGPYEQYF	TGCAGTGCGAACCTAGCGGGAGGGCCATACGAGCAGTACTTC
TRBV7-9	TRBD2	.	TRBJ2-7	CASSLLASGREYEQYF	TGTGCCAGCAGCTTATTGGCCAGCGGGAGGGAGTACGAGCAGTACTTC
TRBV19	.	few	TRBJ2-7	CASSIRPGVSDYEQYF	TGTGCCAGTAGTATTCGTCCTGGAGTTTCTGACTACGAGCAGTACTTC
TRBV20-1	.	few	TRBJ2-7	CSAREQGSYEQYF	TGCAGTGCTAGAGAACAGGGTTCCTACGAGCAGTACTTC
TRBV27	.	.	TRBJ2-1	CASSPLLGGVTYNEQFF	TGTGCCAGCAGTCCCCTACTTGGAGGGGTCACCTACAATGAGCAGTTCTTC
TRBV7-6	TRBD2	few	TRBJ2-1	CASSPRTSGNDNEQFF	TGTGCCAGCAGCCCGAGGACTAGCGGGAATGACAATGAGCAGTTCTTC
TRBV7-8	.	few	TRBJ1-2	CASVEGDFNYGYTF	TGTGCCTCAGTCGAGGGCGACTTTAACTATGGCTACACCTTC
TRBV20-1	TRBD2	few	TRBJ2-2	CSAPTSGWEELFF	TGCAGTGCTCCGACTAGCGGATGGGAGGAGCTGTTTTTT